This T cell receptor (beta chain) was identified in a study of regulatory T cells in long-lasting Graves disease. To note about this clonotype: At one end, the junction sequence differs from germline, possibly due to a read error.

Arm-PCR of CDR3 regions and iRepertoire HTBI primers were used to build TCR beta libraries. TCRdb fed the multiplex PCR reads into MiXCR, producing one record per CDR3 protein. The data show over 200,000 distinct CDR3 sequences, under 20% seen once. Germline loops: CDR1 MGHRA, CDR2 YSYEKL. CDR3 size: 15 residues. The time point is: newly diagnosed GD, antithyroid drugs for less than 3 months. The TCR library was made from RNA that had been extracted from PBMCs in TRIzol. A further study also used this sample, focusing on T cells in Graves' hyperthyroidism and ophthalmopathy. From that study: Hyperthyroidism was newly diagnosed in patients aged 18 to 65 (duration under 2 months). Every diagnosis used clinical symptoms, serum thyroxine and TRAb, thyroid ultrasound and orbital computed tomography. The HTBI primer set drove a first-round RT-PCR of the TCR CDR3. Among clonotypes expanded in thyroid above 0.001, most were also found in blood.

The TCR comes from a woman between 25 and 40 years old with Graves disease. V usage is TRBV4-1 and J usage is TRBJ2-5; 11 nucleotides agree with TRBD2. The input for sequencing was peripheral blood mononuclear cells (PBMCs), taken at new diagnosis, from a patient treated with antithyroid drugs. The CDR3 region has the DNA TGCGCCTGCAGCCCCATAGCGGGGGGGCGGGAGACCCAGTACTTC. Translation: CACSPIAGGRETQYF.